A single sample is the source of the 22 T cell receptor beta chains below, sequenced in a study of blood T cell repertoires in COVID-19. Some clones are missing from TCRdb's copy, which holds only in-frame ones; the method was immunoSEQ multiplex PCR. This sample has about 200,000 clones; approximately 87% occur once, and the top ten carry 0.78%. Sequenced input: peripheral blood. Source of these receptors: a woman aged 65 to 85 with acute or convalescent COVID-19.

V usage is TRBV21-1 and J usage is TRBJ2-1; TRBD2 is the table's D call, not checked against the DNA. TRBV21-1 is designated a pseudogene. The CDR3 runs to 12 residues. The CDR3: CASSKEAREQFF. The DNA of the CDR3 is TGTGCCAGCAGCAAAGAAGCGAGGGAGCAGTTCTTC.

The rearrangement uses TRBV5-1 and TRBJ1-2; 8 nucleotides line up with TRBD1. The CDR3 contains 13 residues. The V gene's germline CDR1 is SGHRS and CDR2 YFSETQ. J was trimmed by 8 bases and V by 4 bases; bases with no gene match: 7. The CDR3 protein is CASSLQGAEGYTF. DNA for the CDR3: TGCGCCAGCAGCCTTCAGGGGGCGGAGGGCTACACCTTC.

The chain combines TRBV6-5 with TRBJ1-3; perhaps TRBD1 as D (5 bases). CDR3 length: 15 residues. The germline V and J ends were trimmed by 6 bases and 0 bases, with 12 bases remaining between them. The germline V gene encodes CDR1 MNHEY and CDR2 SVGAGI. The CDR3 loop reads CASSQGLFSGNTIYF. The CDR3 DNA follows: TGTGCCAGCAGCCAGGGCCTATTCTCTGGAAACACCATATATTTT.

V usage is TRBV23-1 and J usage is TRBJ1-4, with D possibly being TRBD1 (5 bases). TRBV23-1 is labeled an ORF, and its function is uncertain. The CDR3 runs 12 residues. The V gene lost 6 bases and the J gene lost 7 bases, with 9 bases spanning the gap. The DNA of the CDR3 is TGCGCCAGCAGCCTCACAGGTGAAAAACTGTTTTTT. Protein sequence: CASSLTGEKLFF.

The chain is built from TRBV6-6 and TRBJ2-1, with 7 bases fitting TRBD1. Germline assignment: CDR1 MNHNY and CDR2 SVGAGI (reference sequence). The V segment lost 2 bases and the J segment 6 bases; nucleotides outside the gene matches: 10. The CDR3 covers 16 residues. DNA for the CDR3: TGTGCCAGCAGTTACCCCACAGGGGATAGGTCCAATGAGCAGTTCTTC. Translated, it gives CASSYPTGDRSNEQFF.

The gene calls are TRBV6-2 or TRBV6-3 and TRBJ1-2; 7 nucleotides match TRBD1. Germline V gives CDR1 MNHEY, CDR2 SVGEGT. V dropped 4 bases and J dropped 6; count of bases not matched to a gene: 5. The CDR3 spans 13 residues. CDR3 residues: CASSLDRSHGYTF. The CDR3 coding sequence is TGTGCCAGCAGTTTGGACAGGTCTCATGGCTACACCTTC.

The chain uses TRBV11-3 and TRBJ2-7, with D unclear. Per the germline V gene, CDR1 is SGHNT and CDR2 is YENEEA. The CDR3 sequence is 15 residues long. The V end lost 0 bases, the J end lost 6 bases, and 15 bases lay between the germline ends. The CDR3 region has the DNA TGTGCCAGCAGCTTAGATCCCTCGCCTCTACGCGAGCAGTACTTC. Its translation is CASSLDPSPLREQYF.

The chain couples TRBV18 to TRBJ2-7; a possible D gene is TRBD1 (6 bases). V was pared by 2 bases and J by 5 bases, with 19 bases between. This CDR3 has 16 amino acids. CDR1 and CDR2 from the germline V gene are KGHSH and LQKENI. CDR3 sequence (DNA): TGTGCCAGCTCACCAAGGGAGAGTCTACAGGGACACGAGCAGTACTTC. This translates into CASSPRESLQGHEQYF.

This chain connects TRBV11-3 to TRBJ2-3, with D unresolved. Germline V gives CDR1 SGHNT, CDR2 YENEEA. V shed 2 bases and J shed 2 bases, with 5 bases lying between them. This CDR3 is 13 amino acids long. The chain's CDR3 is CASSLHSTDTQYF. The CDR3 region has the DNA TGTGCCAGCAGCTTACACTCCACAGATACGCAGTATTTT.

The CDR3: CASSAGQSSGNTIYF. CDR3 DNA: TGTGCCAGCAGCGCGGGACAGTCCTCTGGAAACACCATATATTTT. The gene calls are TRBV7-9 and TRBJ1-3; 7 bases match TRBD1. V gave up 5 bases and J gave up 0 bases; unmatched junction bases: 4. Germline CDR1 SEHNR, CDR2 FQNEAQ (reference sequence). The length of the CDR3 is 15 residues.

The chain couples TRBV9 to TRBJ2-1, with D perhaps matching TRBD1 (6 bases). V shed 3 bases and J shed 3 bases, with 10 bases lying between them. CDR1 SGDLS and CDR2 YYNGEE come from the germline V gene. There are 14 residues in the CDR3. CDR3 nucleotides: TGTGCCAGCAGCGAGGACAGAGTCTACAATGAGCAGTTCTTC. It translates to CASSEDRVYNEQFF. The entire variable domain, with the rest obtained from reference TRBV9 and TRBJ2-1, is as follows: DSGVTQTPKHLITATGQRVTLRCSPRSGDLSVYWYQQSLDQGLQFLIQYYNGEERAKGNILERFSAQQFPDLHSELNLSSLELGDSALYFCASSEDRVYNEQFFGPGTRLTVL.

The J gene is TRBJ2-5, the V gene TRBV4-1; a possible D gene is TRBD1 (5 bases). Germline values: CDR1 MGHRA, CDR2 YSYEKL. Trimming left V 1 base short and J 5 bases short, with 14 bases between. The CDR3 sequence is 15 residues long. CDR3 bases: TGCGCCAGCAGCCAAGCTGGCAGGGTGAGGGAGACCCAGTACTTC. Translation gives CASSQAGRVRETQYF.

A word on this clone: The same CDR3 also results from other DNA sequences found in this sample. The chain combines TRBV28 with TRBJ2-7, with a tentative D call TRBD2 (7 bases). The CDR3 consists of 15 residues. From germline, CDR1 is MDHEN and CDR2 SYDVKM. With 3 bases removed from V and 5 bases from J, the gap between germline ends came to 17 bases. For the CDR3, the DNA is TGTGCCAGCAGTTTCCGCGGGACGGGGGGCCACGAGCAGTACTTC. Its translation is CASSFRGTGGHEQYF.

The chain has TRBV28 and TRBJ2-2; 8 nucleotides align to TRBD2. The CDR3 consists of 12 residues. J lost 6 bases, V lost 9 bases, and 3 bases had no gene match. CDR1 is MDHEN and CDR2 is SYDVKM in the germline V gene. The CDR3 is CASYSGAGELFF. The CDR3 region has the DNA TGTGCCAGTTATAGCGGGGCCGGGGAGCTGTTTTTT. The variable domain in full, completed from reference TRBV28 and TRBJ2-2, reads DVKVTQSSRYLVKRTGEKVFLECVQDMDHENMFWYRQDPGLGLRLIYFSYDVKMKEKGDIPEGYSVSREKKERFSLILESASTNQTSMYLCASYSGAGELFFGEGSRLTVL.

V usage is TRBV4-1 and J usage is TRBJ2-5; possible D gene TRBD1, 5 bases. Per the germline V gene, CDR1 is MGHRA and CDR2 is YSYEKL. The CDR3 loop spans 19 amino acids. The V gene lost 0 bases and the J gene lost 1 base, with 21 bases spanning the gap. Here the CDR3 reads CASSQDRTGQGLSQETQYF. The CDR3 region has the DNA TGCGCCAGCAGCCAAGATAGGACCGGGCAGGGTCTCTCCCAAGAGACCCAGTACTTC.

The rearrangement links TRBV28 to TRBJ2-7, with 10 positions matching TRBD2. Germline CDR1 MDHEN, CDR2 SYDVKM. The CDR3 spans 12 residues. With 10 bases clipped from V and 2 bases from J, the junction kept 2 bases outside the gene matches. Written as DNA, the CDR3 is TGTGCCACGGGACTAGCGACCTACGAGCAGTACTTC. Translated, it gives CATGLATYEQYF.

The CDR3 DNA is TGTGCCAGCAGCCCCACGGGGAACTATGGCTACACCTTC. It yields the protein CASSPTGNYGYTF. The chain joins TRBV7-3 to TRBJ1-2; no reliable D call. There are 13 residues in the CDR3. The V gene's germline CDR1 is SGHTA and CDR2 FQGTGA. The V gene lost 5 bases and the J gene lost 2 bases, with 9 bases spanning the gap. Full variable domain (missing parts from reference TRBV7-3 and TRBJ1-2): GAGVSQTPSNKVTEKGKYVELRCDPISGHTALYWYRQSLGQGPEFLIYFQGTGAADDSGLPNDRFFAVRPEGSVSTLKIQRTERGDSAVYLCASSPTGNYGYTFGSGTRLTVV.

This chain links TRBV5-5 with TRBJ2-7; TRBD2 matches at 10 bases. V gave up 4 bases and J gave up 2 bases; unmatched junction bases: 6. CDR3 size: 15 residues. Germline assignment: CDR1 SGHKS and CDR2 YYEKEE (reference sequence). In nucleotides, the CDR3 is TGTGCCAGCAGCGTCTGGACTAGCGGTGCCTACGAGCAGTACTTC. Translation: CASSVWTSGAYEQYF.

The chain recombines TRBV5-1 with TRBJ1-3; TRBD1 matches 10 bases. V was clipped by 4 bases and J by 0 bases; unmatched bases: 7. The CDR3 spans 17 residues. Germline CDR1 and CDR2: SGHRS and YFSETQ. CDR3 loop: CASSGGQGFSSGNTIYF. For the CDR3, the DNA is TGCGCCAGCAGCGGGGGACAGGGGTTCAGCTCTGGAAACACCATATATTTT.

This chain links TRBV5-1 with TRBJ1-6, with 11 bases identical to TRBD1. Trimming cost V 3 bases and J 10 bases; bases outside gene matches: 9. Per the germline V gene, CDR1 is SGHRS and CDR2 is YFSETQ. The CDR3 sequence is 16 residues long. CDR3 loop: CASSSGGTGGRSPLHF. CDR3 in DNA: TGCGCCAGCAGCTCTGGAGGGACAGGGGGTAGGTCACCCCTCCACTTT.

The chain has TRBV29-1 and TRBJ2-3, with 9 bases that match TRBD2. This CDR3 comprises 14 residues. Germline-derived CDR1 and CDR2 are SQVTM and ANQGSEA. J was trimmed by 6 bases and V by 1 base; bases with no gene match: 5. The CDR3 DNA is TGCAGCGTTGAAGTAGCGGGGGCGCGGGATACGCAGTATTTT. Encoded protein: CSVEVAGARDTQYF.

The rearrangement uses TRBV7-3 and TRBJ2-7; 10 bases align to TRBD2. The CDR3 contains 14 residues. J was trimmed by 2 bases and V by 5 bases; bases with no gene match: 3. CDR1 and CDR2 (germline): SGHTA, FQGTGA. The CDR3 is CASSRTSGPYEQYF. The CDR3 DNA sequence: TGTGCCAGCAGCCGGACTAGCGGTCCCTACGAGCAGTACTTC.